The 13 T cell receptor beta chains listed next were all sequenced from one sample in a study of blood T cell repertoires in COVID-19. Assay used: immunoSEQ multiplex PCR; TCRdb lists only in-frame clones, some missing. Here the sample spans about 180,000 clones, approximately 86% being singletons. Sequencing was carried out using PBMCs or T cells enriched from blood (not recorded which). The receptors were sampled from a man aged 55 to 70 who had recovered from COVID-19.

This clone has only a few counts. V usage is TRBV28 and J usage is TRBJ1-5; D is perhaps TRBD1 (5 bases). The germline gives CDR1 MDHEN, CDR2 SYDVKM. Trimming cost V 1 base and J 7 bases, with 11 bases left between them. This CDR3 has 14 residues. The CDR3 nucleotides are TGTGCCAGCAGTTTATCATCTCGGGGGCAGCCCCAGCATTTT. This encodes CASSLSSRGQPQHF.

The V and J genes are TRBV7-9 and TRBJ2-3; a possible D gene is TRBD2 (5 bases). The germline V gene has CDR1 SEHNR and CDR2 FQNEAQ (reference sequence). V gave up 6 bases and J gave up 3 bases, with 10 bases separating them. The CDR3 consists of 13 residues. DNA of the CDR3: TGTGCCAGCAGGGGAGTAGGAACAGATACGCAGTATTTT. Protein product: CASRGVGTDTQYF. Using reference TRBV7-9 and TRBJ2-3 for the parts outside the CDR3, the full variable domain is DTGVSQNPRHKITKRGQNVTFRCDPISEHNRLYWYRQTLGQGPEFLTYFQNEAQLEKSRLLSDRFSAERPKGSFSTLEIQRTEQGDSAMYLCASRGVGTDTQYFGPGTRLTVL.

The CDR3 sequence is CASSLGQGADTIYF. The CDR3 DNA reads as TGTGCCAGCAGCCTGGGACAGGGGGCAGACACCATATATTTT. The chain combines TRBV7-9 with TRBJ1-3, with TRBD1 matching 12 bases. Germline V gene sequence: CDR1 SEHNR, CDR2 FQNEAQ (reference sequence). V lost 5 bases to trimming and J lost 8 bases; unmatched junction nucleotides: 4. This CDR3 spans 14 amino acids.

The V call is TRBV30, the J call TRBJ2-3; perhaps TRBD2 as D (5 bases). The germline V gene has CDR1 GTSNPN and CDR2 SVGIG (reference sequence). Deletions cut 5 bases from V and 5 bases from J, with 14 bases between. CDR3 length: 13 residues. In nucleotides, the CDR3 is TGTGCCTGGTGGACTCCTTTGCGAGATACGCAGTATTTT. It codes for CAWWTPLRDTQYF.

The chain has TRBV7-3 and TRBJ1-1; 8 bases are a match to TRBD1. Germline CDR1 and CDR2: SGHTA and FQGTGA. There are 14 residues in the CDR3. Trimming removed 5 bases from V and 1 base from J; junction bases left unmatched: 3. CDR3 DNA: TGTGCCAGCAGCCCCGGACAGGGGAACACTGAAGCTTTCTTT. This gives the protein CASSPGQGNTEAFF.

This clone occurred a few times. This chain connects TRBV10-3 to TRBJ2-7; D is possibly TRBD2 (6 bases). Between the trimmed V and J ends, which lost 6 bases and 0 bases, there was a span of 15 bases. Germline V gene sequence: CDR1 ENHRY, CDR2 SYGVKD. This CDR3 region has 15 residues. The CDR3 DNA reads TGTGCCATCAGCCGGGCTAGCGCAGGCTCCTACGAGCAGTACTTC. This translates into CAISRASAGSYEQYF.

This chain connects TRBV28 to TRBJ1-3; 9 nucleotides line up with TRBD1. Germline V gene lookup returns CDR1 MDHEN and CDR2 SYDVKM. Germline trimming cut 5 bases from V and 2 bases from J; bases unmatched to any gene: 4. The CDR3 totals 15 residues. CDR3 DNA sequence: TGTGCCAGCAGTACATACAGGGGGCCTGGAAACACCATATATTTT. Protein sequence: CASSTYRGPGNTIYF. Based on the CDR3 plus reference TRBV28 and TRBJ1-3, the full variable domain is DVKVTQSSRYLVKRTGEKVFLECVQDMDHENMFWYRQDPGLGLRLIYFSYDVKMKEKGDIPEGYSVSREKKERFSLILESASTNQTSMYLCASSTYRGPGNTIYFGEGSWLTVV.

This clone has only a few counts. CDR3 in amino acids: CASSNLRQGARNTEAFF. In nucleotides, the CDR3 is TGTGCCAGTAGCAACCTACGACAGGGGGCTCGGAACACTGAAGCTTTCTTT. The chain couples TRBV19 to TRBJ1-1, with 10 bases identical to TRBD1. The CDR3 is 17 residues long. Germline V gene lookup returns CDR1 LNHDA and CDR2 SQIVND (reference sequence). With V trimmed by 6 bases and J by 1 base, 11 bases remained unmatched.

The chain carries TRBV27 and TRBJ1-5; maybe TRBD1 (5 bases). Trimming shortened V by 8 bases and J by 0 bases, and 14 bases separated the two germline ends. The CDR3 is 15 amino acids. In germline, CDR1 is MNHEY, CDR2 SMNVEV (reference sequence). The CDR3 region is CASGGGSYSNQPQHF. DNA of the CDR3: TGTGCCAGCGGGGGAGGCAGCTATAGCAATCAGCCCCAGCATTTT.

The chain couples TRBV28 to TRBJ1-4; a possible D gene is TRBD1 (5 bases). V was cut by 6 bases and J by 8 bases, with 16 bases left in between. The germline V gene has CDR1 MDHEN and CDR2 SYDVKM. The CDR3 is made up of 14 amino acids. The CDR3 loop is CASRVRVLREKLFF. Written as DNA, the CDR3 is TGTGCCAGCAGGGTCAGGGTTCTTCGCGAAAAACTGTTTTTT.

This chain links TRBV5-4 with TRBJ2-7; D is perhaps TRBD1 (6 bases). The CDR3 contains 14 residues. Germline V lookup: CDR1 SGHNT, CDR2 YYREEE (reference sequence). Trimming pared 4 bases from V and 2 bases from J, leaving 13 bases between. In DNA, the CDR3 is TGTGCCAGCAGCCAAACGGGACAAACCTACGAGCAGTACTTC. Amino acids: CASSQTGQTYEQYF. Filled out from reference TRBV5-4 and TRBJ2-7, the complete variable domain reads ETGVTQSPTHLIKTRGQQVTLRCSSQSGHNTVSWYQQALGQGPQFIFQYYREEENGRGNFPPRFSGLQFPNYSSELNVNALELDDSALYLCASSQTGQTYEQYFGPGTRLTVT.

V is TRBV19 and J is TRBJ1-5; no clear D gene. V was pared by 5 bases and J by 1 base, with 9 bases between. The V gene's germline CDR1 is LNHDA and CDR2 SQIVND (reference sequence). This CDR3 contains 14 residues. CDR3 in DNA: TGTGCCAGTAGTCCCGCGGGGAGCAATCAGCCCCAGCATTTT. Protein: CASSPAGSNQPQHF.

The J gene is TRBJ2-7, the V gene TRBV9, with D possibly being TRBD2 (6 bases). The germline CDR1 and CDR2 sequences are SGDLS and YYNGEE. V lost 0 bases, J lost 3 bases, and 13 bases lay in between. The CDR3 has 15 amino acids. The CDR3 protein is CASSVAGEVIYEQYF. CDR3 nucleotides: TGTGCCAGCAGCGTAGCTGGGGAGGTGATCTACGAGCAGTACTTC.